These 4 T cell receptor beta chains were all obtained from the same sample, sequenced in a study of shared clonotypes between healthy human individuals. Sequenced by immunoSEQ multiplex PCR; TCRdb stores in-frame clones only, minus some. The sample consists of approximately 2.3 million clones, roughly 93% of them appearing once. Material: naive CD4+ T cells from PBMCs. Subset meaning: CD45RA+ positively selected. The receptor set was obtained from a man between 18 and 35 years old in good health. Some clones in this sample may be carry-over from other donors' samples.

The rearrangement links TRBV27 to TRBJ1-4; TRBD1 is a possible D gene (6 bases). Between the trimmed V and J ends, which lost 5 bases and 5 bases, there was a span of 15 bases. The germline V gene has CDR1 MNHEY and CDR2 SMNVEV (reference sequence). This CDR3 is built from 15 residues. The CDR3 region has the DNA TGTGCCAGCAGTACTCAGGGGCGGGGGAATGAAAAACTGTTTTTT. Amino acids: CASSTQGRGNEKLFF.

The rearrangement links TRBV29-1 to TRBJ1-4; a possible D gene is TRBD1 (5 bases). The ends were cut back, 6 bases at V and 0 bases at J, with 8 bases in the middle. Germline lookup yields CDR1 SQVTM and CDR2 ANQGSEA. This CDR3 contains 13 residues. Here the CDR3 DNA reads TGCAGCGTCATGGGGGCAACTAATGAAAAACTGTTTTTT. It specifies CSVMGATNEKLFF.

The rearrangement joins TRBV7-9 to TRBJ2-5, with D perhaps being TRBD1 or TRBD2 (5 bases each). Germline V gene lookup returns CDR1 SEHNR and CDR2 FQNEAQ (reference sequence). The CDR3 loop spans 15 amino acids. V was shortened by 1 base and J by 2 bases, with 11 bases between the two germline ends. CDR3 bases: TGTGCCAGCAGCTTAGTATGGGACGGACAAGAGACCCAGTACTTC. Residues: CASSLVWDGQETQYF.

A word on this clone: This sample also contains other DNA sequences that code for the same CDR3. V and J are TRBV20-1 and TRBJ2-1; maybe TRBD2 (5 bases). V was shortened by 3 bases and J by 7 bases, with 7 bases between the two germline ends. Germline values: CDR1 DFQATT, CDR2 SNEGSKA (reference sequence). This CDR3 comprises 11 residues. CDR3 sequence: CSASRRNEQFF. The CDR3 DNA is TGCAGTGCTAGTCGGAGGAATGAGCAGTTCTTC.